Below, 32 T cell receptor beta chains from the same sample are listed, as sequenced in a study of blood T cells in healthy people across ages. Together with a sample-barcoded 5' primer, a J-beta primer mix was included in a second PCR lasting roughly 6 to 12 cycles. TCRdb recomputed calls from the 5' RACE reads with MiXCR, one row per CDR3 protein. The sample consists of 650,000 to 1,000,000 distinct CDR3 sequences, approximately 35% of them appearing once. Material: blood. These receptors all stem from a man in his late teens or twenties in good health.

The chain carries TRBV20-1 and TRBJ1-4; 9 bases line up with TRBD1. The CDR3 extends over 16 amino acids. Looked up from germline, CDR1 is DFQATT and CDR2 is SNEGSKA (reference sequence). With 1 base clipped from V and 7 bases from J, the junction kept 10 bases outside the gene matches. For the CDR3, the DNA is TGCAGTGCTAGAGTAGAGACAAAGACAGGGGGTGAAAAACTGTTTTTT. Its protein is CSARVETKTGGEKLFF.

With regard to this clonotype: Since a much larger clone is just one base distant, this may be a read error. The chain carries TRBV7-2 and TRBJ2-3; TRBD2 is a possible D gene (6 bases). Trimming removed 6 bases at V and 2 bases at J, with 15 bases between. This CDR3 is built from 15 residues. CDR1 and CDR2 from the germline V gene are SGHTA and FQGNSA. The CDR3 DNA sequence: TGTGCCAGCAGTCCCGTGGGGGGAGCCACAGATACGCAGTATTTT. Its translation: CASSPVGGATDTQYF.

This clonotype was found a few times. V is TRBV9 and J is TRBJ2-3, with unresolved D. The length of the CDR3 is 16 residues. Germline CDR1 and CDR2: SGDLS and YYNGEE. Between the trimmed V and J ends, which lost 4 bases and 0 bases, there was a span of 15 bases. CDR3 region: CASSSPRRGSTDTQYF. The CDR3 DNA is TGTGCCAGCAGCTCCCCCCGCCGTGGCAGCACAGATACGCAGTATTTT.

This clonotype showed up many times. The chain links TRBV5-1 to TRBJ2-1, with TRBD2 identical over 10 bases. V lost 3 bases and J lost 8; bases outside the gene matches: 8. CDR1 and CDR2 from the germline V gene are SGHRS and YFSETQ. CDR3 size: 15 residues. CDR3 sequence reads: CASSSKRGGTHEQFF. CDR3 sequence (DNA): TGCGCCAGCAGCTCGAAGCGGGGGGGCACCCATGAGCAGTTCTTC.

The chain combines TRBV10-3 with TRBJ1-1; 8 nucleotides match TRBD1. The CDR3 totals 13 residues. In germline, CDR1 is ENHRY, CDR2 SYGVKD. Germline trimming cut 10 bases from V and 1 base from J; bases unmatched to any gene: 5. DNA of the CDR3: TGTGCCACTAGCGGGACAGGGAACACTGAAGCTTTCTTT. This translates into CATSGTGNTEAFF.

This clonotype is a singleton in its sample. The chain links TRBV14 to TRBJ2-5; no clear D. Trimming cost V 0 bases and J 5 bases, with 1 base left between them. The germline CDR1 and CDR2 sequences are SGHDN and FVKESK. This CDR3 has 11 amino acids. The CDR3: CASSQDETQYF. The CDR3 bases are TGTGCCAGCAGCCAAGATGAGACCCAGTACTTC.

Of note for this clonotype: A much bigger clone sits one base away, suggesting this may be a read error. The genes are TRBV2 and TRBJ2-1; possible D gene TRBD2, 6 bases. The length of the CDR3 is 13 residues. In germline, CDR1 is SNHLY, CDR2 FYNNEI. The CDR3 region has the DNA TGTGCCAGCCTAGCTAGCGAGGACAATGGGCAGTTCTTC. This codes for CASLASEDNGQFF.

The CDR3 sequence: CASSYLAREGDEQFF. CDR3 coding DNA: TGTGCCAGCAGTTATTTGGCCAGGGAGGGCGATGAGCAGTTCTTC. The chain employs TRBV6-2 or TRBV6-3 and TRBJ2-1; 7 positions match TRBD2. The CDR3 runs to 15 residues. With V trimmed by 3 bases and J by 8 bases, 10 bases remained unmatched. Germline CDR1 MNHEY, CDR2 SVGEGT.

The rearrangement uses TRBV20-1 and TRBJ2-5; no reliable D call. V was shortened by 3 bases and J by 1 base, with 9 bases between the two germline ends. The CDR3 length is 13 residues. Germline lookup yields CDR1 DFQATT and CDR2 SNEGSKA (reference sequence). The CDR3 sequence: CSASATGQETQYF. CDR3 nucleotides: TGCAGTGCTAGCGCCACGGGCCAAGAGACCCAGTACTTC.

Of note for this clonotype: At one end, the junction sequence differs from germline, possibly due to a read error. The J gene is TRBJ1-2, the V gene TRBV28, with 9 bases that match TRBD1. This CDR3 region has 15 residues. The V gene's germline CDR1 is MDHEN and CDR2 SYDVKM. In DNA, the CDR3 is TGTGCCAGCAGTTACCGGGACAGGGATTTGCAGGGCTACATCTTC. As protein: CASSYRDRDLQGYIF.

This clonotype was counted only a few times. This chain uses TRBV5-1 with TRBJ2-2; 9 bases agree with TRBD1. Germline CDR1 SGHRS, CDR2 YFSETQ. V was clipped by 4 bases and J by 0 bases; unmatched bases: 4. The CDR3 spans 16 residues. As DNA, the CDR3 is TGCGCCAGCAGCACCGGGACAGGGACGAACACCGGGGAGCTGTTTTTT. As protein: CASSTGTGTNTGELFF. The full variable domain, in which reference TRBV5-1 and TRBJ2-2 provide the parts outside the CDR3, is KAGVTQTPRYLIKTRGQQVTLSCSPISGHRSVSWYQQTPGQGLQFLFEYFSETQRNKGNFPGRFSGRQFSNSRSEMNVSTLELGDSALYLCASSTGTGTNTGELFFGEGSRLTVL.

This clonotype was recorded many times. This chain links TRBV12-3 or TRBV12-4 with TRBJ2-3, with 10 bases identical to TRBD2. The CDR3 has 16 amino acids. The J segment lost 2 bases and the V segment lost 5 bases, leaving 7 bases of the junction unmatched. The CDR3 nucleotides are TGTGCCAGCAGTACTATAGCGGGGGGACACACAGATACGCAGTATTTT. It is translated as CASSTIAGGHTDTQYF.

This clonotype was seen many times. The chain has TRBV9 and TRBJ2-1; D not resolved. In germline, CDR1 is SGDLS, CDR2 YYNGEE. The CDR3 spans 15 residues. V lost 3 bases to trimming and J lost 5 bases, with 15 bases between them. The DNA of the CDR3 is TGTGCCAGCAGCGCCCCTCCGGTGACTCACAATGAGCAGTTCTTC. This gives the protein CASSAPPVTHNEQFF.

Only one count was recorded for this clonotype. Germline and junction disagree at one end, which may indicate a read error. The genes are TRBV3-1 and TRBJ2-3, with D unresolved. The CDR3 runs to 14 residues. The germline CDR1 and CDR2 sequences are LGHDT and YNNKEL (reference sequence). In DNA form, the CDR3 reads TGTGCCTGCAGCCAAAGGCAGACGACAGATACGCAGTATTTT. Translation: CACSQRQTTDTQYF.

Only a few counts were recorded for this clonotype. The gene calls are TRBV7-2 and TRBJ2-1; no reliable D call. The CDR3 consists of 14 residues. CDR1 and CDR2 from the germline V gene are SGHTA and FQGNSA. Trimming removed 5 bases from V and 2 bases from J, with 10 bases in between. CDR3 sequence (DNA): TGTGCCAGCAGCCCCCAGGCACCCTACAATGAGCAGTTCTTC. Translating gives CASSPQAPYNEQFF.

Comments on this clonotype: A much larger clonotype is one base distant, so this may be a read error. V and J are TRBV7-2 and TRBJ2-1; 9 nucleotides line up with TRBD2. This CDR3 is built from 16 residues. Germline V lookup: CDR1 SGHTA, CDR2 FQGNSA. Trimming removed 3 bases from V and 7 bases from J; junction bases left unmatched: 10. The CDR3 coding sequence is TGTGCCAGCAGCTTCAACGGGGGAAGCGGGGGGAATGAGCAGTTCTTC. Its protein is CASSFNGGSGGNEQFF.

This clonotype appeared a single time. The rearrangement links TRBV6-5 to TRBJ1-2; D is unresolved. Looked up from germline, CDR1 is MNHEY and CDR2 is SVGAGI. This CDR3 has 13 amino acids. V was pared by 7 bases and J by 2 bases, with 11 bases between. The CDR3: CASTPRGNYGYTF. CDR3 nucleotide sequence: TGTGCCAGCACTCCACGGGGAAACTATGGCTACACCTTC.

The chain is built from TRBV5-1 and TRBJ1-4; D perhaps matches TRBD1 (6 bases). The CDR3 sequence is 18 residues long. The V end lost 4 bases, the J end lost 0 bases, and 19 bases lay between the germline ends. The germline gives CDR1 SGHRS, CDR2 YFSETQ. The CDR3 region is CASSPVFGGGPTNEKLFF. The DNA for the CDR3 is TGCGCCAGCAGCCCGGTATTCGGGGGCGGCCCAACTAATGAAAAACTGTTTTTT.

The J gene is TRBJ2-3, the V gene TRBV28, with D unresolved. Per germline, CDR1 MDHEN and CDR2 SYDVKM. The CDR3 is 12 residues long. The V end was cut by 7 bases, the J end by 4 bases, with 9 bases between. The DNA of the CDR3 is TGTGCCAGCACCCCTTTCGCAGATACGCAGTATTTT. It specifies CASTPFADTQYF.

To note about this clonotype: The junction shows a germline mismatch at one end, possibly a read error. The chain combines TRBV4-3 with TRBJ2-1; D call uncertain. The CDR3 contains 15 residues. Germline V gene lookup returns CDR1 LGHNA and CDR2 YSLEER. The CDR3 loop is CASSQDVPIYNGQFF. CDR3 DNA: TGCGCCAGCAGCCAAGATGTACCGATCTACAATGGGCAGTTCTTC.

With respect to this clonotype: At one of its ends the junction is not consistent with the germline gene, which may arise from a read error. Here the CDR3 DNA reads TGTGCCAGCAACGTAGACAGGGGGCAATGGACCCAGTACTTC. Its translation: CASNVDRGQWTQYF. V and J are TRBV9 and TRBJ2-5; 10 bases fit TRBD1. CDR3 size: 14 residues. CDR1 and CDR2 (germline): SGDLS, YYNGEE.

The chain employs TRBV3-1 and TRBJ2-2; 9 nucleotides line up with TRBD2. The germline V gene has CDR1 LGHDT and CDR2 YNNKEL (reference sequence). The CDR3 spans 18 residues. V was clipped by 1 base and J by 5 bases; unmatched bases: 11. CDR3 DNA: TGTGCCAGCAGCCAAGTCGTACGGCTAGCGGGGCCTACCGGGGAGCTGTTTTTT. This codes for CASSQVVRLAGPTGELFF.

This clonotype has at least ten counts. V usage is TRBV5-1 and J usage is TRBJ2-7; D gene unclear. Germline CDR1 reads SGHRS; CDR2 reads YFSETQ. Trimming pared 2 bases from V and 6 bases from J, leaving 15 bases between. The CDR3 is made up of 14 amino acids. The CDR3 sequence: CASSFTDMDGEQYF. CDR3 sequence (DNA): TGCGCCAGCAGCTTTACAGACATGGACGGCGAGCAGTACTTC.

The chain has TRBV12-5 and TRBJ2-2; D not resolved. The V gene's germline CDR1 is LGHNT and CDR2 FRNRAP. This CDR3 has 15 amino acids. The V end was cut by 3 bases, the J end by 2 bases, with 10 bases between. For the CDR3, the DNA is TGTGCTAGTGGTTTACCCGACACCAACACCGGGGAGCTGTTTTTT. Its protein is CASGLPDTNTGELFF. The entire variable domain, with the rest obtained from reference TRBV12-5 and TRBJ2-2, is as follows: DARVTQTPRHKVTEMGQEVTMRCQPILGHNTVFWYRQTMMQGLELLAYFRNRAPLDDSGMPKDRFSAEMPDATLATLKIQPSEPRDSAVYFCASGLPDTNTGELFFGEGSRLTVL.

The V call is TRBV6-6, the J call TRBJ1-4, with 10 nucleotides matching TRBD1. Germline V gene lookup returns CDR1 MNHNY and CDR2 SVGAGI (reference sequence). Unmatched junction bases numbered 9, after V lost 11 bases and J lost 6 bases. The CDR3 is 14 amino acids. CDR3 coding DNA: TGTGCCGGCAACCCCGGGACAGGGGATGAAAAACTGTTTTTT. Its protein product is CAGNPGTGDEKLFF.

The chain combines TRBV7-9 with TRBJ2-7; 7 nucleotides match TRBD1. Germline values: CDR1 SEHNR, CDR2 FQNEAQ (reference sequence). The CDR3 sequence is 15 residues long. V gave up 6 bases and J gave up 2 bases; unmatched junction bases: 10. The CDR3 is CASSPGQETTYEQYF. The CDR3 nucleotides read TGTGCCAGCAGTCCCGGACAGGAGACCACCTACGAGCAGTACTTC.

J is TRBJ2-4 and V is TRBV20-1; D may be TRBD1 (7 bases). In germline, CDR1 is DFQATT, CDR2 SNEGSKA (reference sequence). The CDR3 contains 19 residues. V lost 1 base to trimming and J lost 0 bases, with 22 bases between them. DNA of the CDR3: TGCAGTGCTAGAGGCTTGGAGGGGGCCCAACGCTTAGCCAAAAACATTCAGTACTTC. It specifies CSARGLEGAQRLAKNIQYF.

This clonotype was observed a handful of times. This chain uses TRBV5-1 with TRBJ2-3; D is possibly TRBD2 (5 bases). The CDR3 length is 15 residues. CDR1 is SGHRS, CDR2 YFSETQ, per germline. V was pared by 0 bases and J by 4 bases, with 12 bases between. In nucleotides, the CDR3 is TGCGCCAGCAGCTTGGTGTCGGGGAAGGCAGATACGCAGTATTTT. It translates to CASSLVSGKADTQYF.

V usage is TRBV20-1 and J usage is TRBJ1-5; TRBD1 matches 9 bases. The J call may be incorrect, as the DNA end agrees better with TRBJ2-3. The length of the CDR3 is 15 residues. Germline lookup yields CDR1 DFQATT and CDR2 SNEGSKA (reference sequence). The CDR3, as DNA: TGCAGTGCTAGAGATCGGGGACAGGGCTCTGCGCCCCAGTATTTT. As protein: CSARDRGQGSAPQYF.

The chain's CDR3 is CASSSVQGAAGTDTQYF. The CDR3, as DNA: TGCGCCAGCAGCTCCGTTCAGGGGGCTGCTGGCACAGATACGCAGTATTTT. The rearrangement uses TRBV5-1 and TRBJ2-3; TRBD1 matches at 8 bases. J was trimmed by 1 base and V by 3 bases; bases with no gene match: 10. The CDR3 spans 17 residues. Germline values: CDR1 SGHRS, CDR2 YFSETQ.

This sequence joins TRBV5-1 and TRBJ2-1; TRBD1 might be the D (5 bases). Trimming took 4 bases from V and 10 from J, leaving 18 bases between them. This CDR3 contains 14 residues. Germline values: CDR1 SGHRS, CDR2 YFSETQ. The CDR3 reads CASSPTAYSYEQFF. CDR3 DNA: TGCGCCAGCAGCCCGACAGCCTACTCCTACGAGCAGTTCTTC. The variable domain in full, completed from reference TRBV5-1 and TRBJ2-1, reads KAGVTQTPRYLIKTRGQQVTLSCSPISGHRSVSWYQQTPGQGLQFLFEYFSETQRNKGNFPGRFSGRQFSNSRSEMNVSTLELGDSALYLCASSPTAYSYEQFFGPGTRLTVL.

The chain combines TRBV4-1 with TRBJ2-5, with D perhaps matching TRBD1 (5 bases). Trimming stripped 0 bases from V and 11 bases from J, with 16 bases between. Per germline, CDR1 MGHRA and CDR2 YSYEKL. CDR3 length equals 14 residues. The CDR3 DNA is TGCGCCAGCAGCCAAGAGTACGACAGCCCAGAGCAGTACTTC. It specifies CASSQEYDSPEQYF.